This T cell receptor (beta chain) was recovered during a study of T cell responses to AZD1222 COVID-19 vaccine. Study results and limitations: Researchers took repertoire samples only after the peak T cell response had come. Close to half of spike-specific TCRs reportedly recognize unmutated variant regions.

Per germline, CDR1 LGHNA and CDR2 YSLEER. This CDR3 is built from 14 residues. V was cut by 0 bases and J by 6 bases, with 9 bases left in between. Of note for this clone: Its target is unknown.

Libraries were prepared by immunoSEQ multiplex PCR; TCRdb keeps only in-frame clonotypes and omits some of them. The table has approximately 160,000 clones, approximately 88% seen once. The chain employs TRBV4-3 and TRBJ1-5, with no clear D. The sequence was collected from an adult in good health. The input for sequencing was peripheral blood, taken on day 0 of MenACWY control vaccination. CDR3 residues: CASSQEVFGQPQHF. Written as DNA, the CDR3 is TGCGCCAGCAGCCAAGAGGTCTTCGGTCAGCCCCAGCATTTT.